Detailed here is one T cell receptor (beta chain). This specimen comes from a study of cytomegalovirus exposure and HLA in healthy donors. About the research overall: In a previous analysis, nearly 120 million unique TCR beta sequences were found from roughly 200 million T cells.

PCR was performed using 60 Vbeta and 13 Jbeta primers. TCRdb's copy holds only in-frame clones and misses some; the assay was immunoSEQ multiplex PCR. The table has 250,000 or so clones, over 90% seen once. Germline V CDR1 and CDR2: LNHNV, YYDKDF (reference sequence). CDR3 length: 14 amino acids. The V and J ends lost 0 bases and 10 bases respectively, with 12 bases between them. Sequenced input: PBMCs. The V call is TRBV15, the J call TRBJ1-4, with D perhaps matching TRBD1 (5 bases). This receptor was taken from a girl under 10 years old in good health and CMV-seronegative. The CDR3 region is CATSRDEQARKLFF. The CDR3 DNA reads as TGTGCCACCAGCAGAGATGAACAGGCCCGAAAACTGTTTTTT.